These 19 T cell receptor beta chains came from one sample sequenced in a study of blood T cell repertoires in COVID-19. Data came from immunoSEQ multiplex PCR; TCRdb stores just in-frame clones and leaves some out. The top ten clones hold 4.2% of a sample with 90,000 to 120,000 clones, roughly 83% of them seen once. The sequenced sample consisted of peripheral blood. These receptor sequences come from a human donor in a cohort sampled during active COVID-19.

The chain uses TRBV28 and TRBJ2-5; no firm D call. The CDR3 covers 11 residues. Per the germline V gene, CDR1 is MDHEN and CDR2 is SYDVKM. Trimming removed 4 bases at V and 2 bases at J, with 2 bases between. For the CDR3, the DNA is TGTGCCAGCAGTTCTCAAGAGACCCAGTACTTC. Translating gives CASSSQETQYF.

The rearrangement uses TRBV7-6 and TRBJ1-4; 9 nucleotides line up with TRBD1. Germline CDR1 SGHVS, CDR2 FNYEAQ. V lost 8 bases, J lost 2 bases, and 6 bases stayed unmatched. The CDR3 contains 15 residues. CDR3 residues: CASGIGQGTNEKLFF. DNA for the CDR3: TGTGCCAGCGGAATCGGACAGGGGACTAATGAAAAACTGTTTTTT. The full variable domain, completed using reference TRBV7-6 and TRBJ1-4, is GAGVSQSPRYKVTKRGQDVALRCDPISGHVSLYWYRQALGQGPEFLTYFNYEAQQDKSGLPNDRFSAERPEGSISTLTIQRTEQRDSAMYRCASGIGQGTNEKLFFGSGTQLSVL.

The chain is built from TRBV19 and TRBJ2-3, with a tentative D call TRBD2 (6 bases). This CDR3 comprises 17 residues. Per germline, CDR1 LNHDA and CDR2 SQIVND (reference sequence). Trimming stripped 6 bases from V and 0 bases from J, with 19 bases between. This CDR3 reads CASSLTRRGFSTDTQYF. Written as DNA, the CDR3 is TGTGCCAGTAGCCTAACCCGGAGGGGTTTTAGCACAGATACGCAGTATTTT.

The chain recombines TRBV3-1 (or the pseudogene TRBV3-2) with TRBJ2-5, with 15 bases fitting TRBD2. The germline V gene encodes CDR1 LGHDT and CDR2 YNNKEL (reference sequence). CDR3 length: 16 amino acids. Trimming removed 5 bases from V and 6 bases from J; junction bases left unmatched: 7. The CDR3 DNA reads TGTGCCAGCAGCGGGGGGACTAGCGGGAGGATTCAGACCCAGTACTTC. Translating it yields CASSGGTSGRIQTQYF.

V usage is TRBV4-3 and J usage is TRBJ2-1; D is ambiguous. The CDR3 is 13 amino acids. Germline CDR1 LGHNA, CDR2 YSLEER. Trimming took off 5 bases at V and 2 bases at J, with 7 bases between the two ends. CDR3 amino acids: CASSNLAYNEQFF. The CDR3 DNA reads TGCGCCAGCAGCAATCTCGCCTACAATGAGCAGTTCTTC.

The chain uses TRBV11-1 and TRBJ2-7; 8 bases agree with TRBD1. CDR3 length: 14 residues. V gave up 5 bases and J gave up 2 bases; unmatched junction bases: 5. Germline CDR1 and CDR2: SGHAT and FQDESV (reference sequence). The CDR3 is CASSPGQGAYEQYF. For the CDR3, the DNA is TGTGCCAGCAGCCCCGGACAGGGTGCCTACGAGCAGTACTTC.

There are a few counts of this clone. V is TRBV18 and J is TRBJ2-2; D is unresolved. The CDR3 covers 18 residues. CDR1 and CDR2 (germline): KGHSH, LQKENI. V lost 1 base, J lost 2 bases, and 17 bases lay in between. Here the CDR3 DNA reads TGTGCCAGCTCACCACAAGTCATTGGCCCTGTAAACACCGGGGAGCTGTTTTTT. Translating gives CASSPQVIGPVNTGELFF.

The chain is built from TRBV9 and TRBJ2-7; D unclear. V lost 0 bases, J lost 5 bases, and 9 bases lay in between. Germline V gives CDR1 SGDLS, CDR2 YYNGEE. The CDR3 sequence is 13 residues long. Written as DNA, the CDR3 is TGTGCCAGCAGCGTAGGGCCGGGTGACGAGCAGTACTTC. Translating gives CASSVGPGDEQYF.

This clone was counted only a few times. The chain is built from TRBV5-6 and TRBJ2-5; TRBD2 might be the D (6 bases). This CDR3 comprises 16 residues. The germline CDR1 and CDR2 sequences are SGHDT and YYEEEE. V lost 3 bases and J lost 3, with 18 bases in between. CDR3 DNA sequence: TGTGCCAGCAGCTGGGGGGTCCTTGCGATCAAAGAGACCCAGTACTTC. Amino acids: CASSWGVLAIKETQYF.

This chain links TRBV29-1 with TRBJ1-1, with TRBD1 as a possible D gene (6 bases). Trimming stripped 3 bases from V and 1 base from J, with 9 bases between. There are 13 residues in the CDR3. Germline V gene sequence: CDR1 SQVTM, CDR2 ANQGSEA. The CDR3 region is CSVDRGRNTEAFF. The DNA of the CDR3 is TGCAGCGTTGACAGGGGCAGGAACACTGAAGCTTTCTTT.

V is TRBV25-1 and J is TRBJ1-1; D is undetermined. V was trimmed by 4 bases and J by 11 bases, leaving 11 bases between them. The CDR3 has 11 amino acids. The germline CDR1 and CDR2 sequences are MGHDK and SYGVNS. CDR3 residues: CASSGGLVAFF. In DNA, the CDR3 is TGTGCCAGCAGTGGCGGTTTAGTTGCTTTCTTT. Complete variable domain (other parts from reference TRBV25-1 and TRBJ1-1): EADIYQTPRYLVIGTGKKITLECSQTMGHDKMYWYQQDPGMELHLIHYSYGVNSTEKGDLSSESTVSRIRTEHFPLTLESARPSHTSQYLCASSGGLVAFFGQGTRLTVV.

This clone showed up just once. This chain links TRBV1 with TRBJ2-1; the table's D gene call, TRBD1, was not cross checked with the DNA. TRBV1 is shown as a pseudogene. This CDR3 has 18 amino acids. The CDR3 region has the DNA TGCACCAGCAGCCACCGGTCCCAACAGGGGGCGCCGGTCTATGAGCAGTTCTTC. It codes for CTSSHRSQQGAPVYEQFF.

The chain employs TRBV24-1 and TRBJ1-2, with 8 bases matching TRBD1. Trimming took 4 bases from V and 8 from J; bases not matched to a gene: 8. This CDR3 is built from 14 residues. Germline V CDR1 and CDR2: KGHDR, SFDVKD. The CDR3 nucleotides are TGTGCCACCAGTGACACGACAGGGGCGCGCGGCTACACCTTC. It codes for CATSDTTGARGYTF.

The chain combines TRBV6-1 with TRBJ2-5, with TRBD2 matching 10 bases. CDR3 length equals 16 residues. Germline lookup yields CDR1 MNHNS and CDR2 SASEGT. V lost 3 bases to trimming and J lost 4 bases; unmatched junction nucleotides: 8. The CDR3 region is CASSDPGLARGETQYF. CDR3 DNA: TGTGCCAGCAGTGATCCGGGACTAGCGCGTGGAGAGACCCAGTACTTC.

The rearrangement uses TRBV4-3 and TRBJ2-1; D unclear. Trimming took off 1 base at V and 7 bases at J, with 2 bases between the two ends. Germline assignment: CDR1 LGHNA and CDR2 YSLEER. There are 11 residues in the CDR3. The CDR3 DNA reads TGCGCCAGCAGCCAAGCAAATGAGCAGTTCTTC. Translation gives CASSQANEQFF.

CDR3 nucleotide sequence: TGCGCCAGCAGCCAAGGGGCTAGCGGGTTTCTCACAGATACGCAGTATTTT. Translating gives CASSQGASGFLTDTQYF. The genes are TRBV4-1 and TRBJ2-3; 8 bases fit TRBD2. Germline V gene sequence: CDR1 MGHRA, CDR2 YSYEKL. The CDR3 has 17 amino acids. J gave up 2 bases and V 1 base, and 8 bases lay outside the gene matches.

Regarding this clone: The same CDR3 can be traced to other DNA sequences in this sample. CDR3 protein: CASSPGQGDYGYTF. CDR3 coding DNA: TGTGCCAGCAGCCCGGGACAGGGTGACTATGGCTACACCTTC. The V gene is TRBV9, the J gene TRBJ1-2, with 9 nucleotides matching TRBD1. The CDR3 is made up of 14 amino acids. Trimming took 4 bases from V and 3 from J; bases not matched to a gene: 4. Germline V gene data show CDR1 as SGDLS and CDR2 as YYNGEE.

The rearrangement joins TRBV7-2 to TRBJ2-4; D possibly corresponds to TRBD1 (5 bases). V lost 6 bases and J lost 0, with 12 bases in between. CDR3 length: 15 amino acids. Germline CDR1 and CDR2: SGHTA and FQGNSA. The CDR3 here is CASRRGSGAKNIQYF. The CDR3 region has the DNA TGTGCCAGCAGAAGGGGTTCGGGAGCCAAAAACATTCAGTACTTC.

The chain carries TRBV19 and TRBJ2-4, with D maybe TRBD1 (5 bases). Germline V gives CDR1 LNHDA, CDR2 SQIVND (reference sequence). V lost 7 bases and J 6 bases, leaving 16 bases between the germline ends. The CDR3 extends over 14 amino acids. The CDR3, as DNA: TGTGCCAGTACCTCGCTTGCGACAGCAAACATTCAGTACTTC. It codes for CASTSLATANIQYF.